The next 8 T cell receptor beta chains were all read from a single sample in a study of shared clonotypes between healthy human individuals. Repertoires were generated with immunoSEQ multiplex PCR, while TCRdb's copy carries only in-frame clones and drops some. The sample includes 110,000 or so clones, around 68% of them seen just once. The sample consisted of memory CD8+ T cells sorted from blood. Specified subset: CD45RO+ cells pooled with CCR7-negative TemRA cells. These receptors were collected from a woman in her 30s in good health.

The chain recombines TRBV20-1 with TRBJ1-1, with unresolved D. The CDR3 extends over 11 amino acids. Trimming pared 6 bases from V and 3 bases from J, leaving 8 bases between. CDR1 is DFQATT, CDR2 SNEGSKA, per germline (reference sequence). The CDR3 protein is CSARADTEAFF. CDR3 DNA sequence: TGCAGTGCAAGGGCCGACACTGAAGCTTTCTTT.

The genes are TRBV7-9 and TRBJ2-5; 8 nucleotides align to TRBD2. The tail of the sequence fits TRBJ2-7 better, so the J call may be wrong. Germline V lookup: CDR1 SEHNR, CDR2 FQNEAQ (reference sequence). The CDR3 consists of 14 residues. Here the CDR3 DNA reads TGTGCCAGCAGCTTTTCGGGAGGGCTGTACGAGCAGTACTTC. Translation gives CASSFSGGLYEQYF.

V usage is TRBV10-1 and J usage is TRBJ2-2, with 11 bases matching TRBD1. The germline V gene encodes CDR1 WNHNN and CDR2 SYGVQD (reference sequence). This CDR3 has 19 residues. V was clipped by 4 bases and J by 5 bases; unmatched bases: 15. This chain's CDR3 is CASSAVSGTGGLVTGELFF. Here the CDR3 DNA reads TGCGCCAGCAGTGCAGTAAGCGGGACAGGGGGGTTGGTTACCGGGGAGCTGTTTTTT.

This rearrangement joins TRBV29-1 to TRBJ2-7; 8 bases map to TRBD2. CDR1 and CDR2 from the germline V gene are SQVTM and ANQGSEA. The V gene end was trimmed by 4 bases and the J gene end by 5 bases; junction bases not matched to a gene: 4. The CDR3 is 12 amino acids. Written as DNA, the CDR3 is TGCAGCGTTGGGGTAGCGGGACACGAGCAGTACTTC. It encodes CSVGVAGHEQYF.

In this sample, this clone turned up many times. The gene calls are TRBV28 and TRBJ2-7; TRBD1 matches at 7 bases. Germline assignment: CDR1 MDHEN and CDR2 SYDVKM. This CDR3 contains 15 residues. Losses at the gene ends were 6 bases for V and 0 bases for J; bases not matched to a gene: 8. The CDR3 is CASRSTGTVSYEQYF. The CDR3 coding sequence is TGTGCCAGCAGATCTACCGGGACAGTCTCCTACGAGCAGTACTTC.

This clone was recorded only once. This rearrangement joins TRBV28 to TRBJ2-3; maybe TRBD2 (5 bases). V was cut by 6 bases and J by 2 bases, with 18 bases left in between. Germline CDR1 MDHEN, CDR2 SYDVKM. The CDR3 covers 16 residues. CDR3 amino acids: CASRLPPGDYTDTQYF. CDR3 bases: TGTGCCAGCAGACTCCCCCCCGGGGATTACACAGATACGCAGTATTTT.

This clone was counted only a few times. CDR3 in amino acids: CAIRAGTSGYYEQYF. CDR3 bases: TGTGCCATCAGAGCCGGGACTAGCGGTTACTACGAGCAGTACTTC. This rearrangement joins TRBV10-3 to TRBJ2-7; 11 bases are shared with TRBD2. CDR3 size: 15 residues. V lost 6 bases to trimming and J lost 3 bases; unmatched junction nucleotides: 7. The V gene's germline CDR1 is ENHRY and CDR2 SYGVKD.

V usage is TRBV13 and J usage is TRBJ2-2; no clear D. Germline values: CDR1 PRHDT, CDR2 FYEKMQ (reference sequence). V lost 5 bases, J lost 5 bases, and 9 bases lay in between. The CDR3 covers 13 residues. CDR3 DNA: TGTGCCAGCAGCCTCCCAAGGACCGGGGAGCTGTTTTTT. This encodes CASSLPRTGELFF.